The subject of this entry is one TCR beta chain. The method was immunoSEQ multiplex PCR; TCRdb's version includes in-frame clones alone and lacks a portion of them. The profile covers just over 70,000 clones, with 85% appearing a single time and roughly 22% taken by the ten largest. This CDR3 has 18 amino acids. Deletions cut 3 bases from V and 0 bases from J, with 20 bases between. Germline CDR1 reads LGHDT; CDR2 reads YNNKEL (reference sequence). This sample was included in a study of T cell responses to AZD1222 COVID-19 vaccine. This clonotype was obtained from an adult in good health. This specimen consisted of peripheral blood, obtained on day 0 of AZD1222 vaccination. V gene TRBV3-1 (or the pseudogene TRBV3-2) combines with J gene TRBJ1-2; no reliable D call. The CDR3 DNA is TGTGCCAGCAGCCATTTTAGAGGTGGACTGGGAACTAACTATGGCTACACCTTC. Encoded protein: CASSHFRGGLGTNYGYTF.